One and the same sample provided the 10 T cell receptor beta chains below, sequenced in a study of blood T cell repertoires in COVID-19. Libraries were prepared by immunoSEQ multiplex PCR; TCRdb keeps only in-frame clonotypes and omits some of them. The data show almost 70,000 clones, 80% to 90% seen once. The sequencing input was peripheral blood. These receptors all stem from a woman aged 45-65 years with active COVID-19.

The chain is built from TRBV20-1 and TRBJ1-2; D possibly corresponds to TRBD1 (6 bases). Trimming shortened V by 3 bases and J by 2 bases, and 13 bases separated the two germline ends. The CDR3 contains 14 residues. Per germline, CDR1 DFQATT and CDR2 SNEGSKA (reference sequence). The CDR3 reads CSASSRTENYGYTF. CDR3 sequence (DNA): TGCAGTGCTAGTAGTCGGACAGAGAACTATGGCTACACCTTC.

The chain carries TRBV2 and TRBJ1-3; D gene ambiguous. Germline CDR1 reads SNHLY; CDR2 reads FYNNEI. This CDR3 has 12 residues. V was trimmed by 7 bases and J by 3 bases, leaving 7 bases between them. The CDR3 is CASTPVGNTIYF. The CDR3, as DNA: TGTGCCAGCACCCCAGTTGGAAACACCATATATTTT.

The chain employs TRBV4-2 and TRBJ2-7; the match to TRBD2 covers 9 bases. From germline, CDR1 is LGHNA and CDR2 YNFKEQ. This CDR3 has 15 amino acids. V gave up 4 bases and J gave up 2 bases; unmatched junction bases: 6. CDR3 nucleotide sequence: TGTGCCAGCAGCCCCGGGACTAGCTCGACCTACGAGCAGTACTTC. Translation gives CASSPGTSSTYEQYF.

The V call is TRBV5-1, the J call TRBJ2-3; maybe TRBD2 (7 bases). Trimming cost V 4 bases and J 5 bases, with 14 bases left between them. CDR3 length: 14 amino acids. From germline, CDR1 is SGHRS and CDR2 YFSETQ. The CDR3 nucleotides read TGCGCCAGCAGCCCAGGACAGCGGGGAGATACGCAGTATTTT. Amino acid sequence: CASSPGQRGDTQYF.

The chain is built from TRBV18 and TRBJ1-1; TRBD1 matches 8 bases. This CDR3 contains 12 residues. The V gene end was trimmed by 3 bases and the J gene end by 11 bases; junction bases not matched to a gene: 5. Germline V gene lookup returns CDR1 KGHSH and CDR2 LQKENI. The CDR3 loop is CASSPGQGAAFF. For the CDR3, the DNA is TGTGCCAGCTCACCCGGACAGGGCGCGGCTTTCTTT. Full variable domain (outside the CDR3, taken from reference TRBV18 and TRBJ1-1): NAGVMQNPRHLVRRRGQEARLRCSPMKGHSHVYWYRQLPEEGLKFMVYLQKENIIDESGMPKERFSAEFPKEGPSILRIQQVVRGDSAAYFCASSPGQGAAFFGQGTRLTVV.

V usage is TRBV6-5 and J usage is TRBJ1-5, with TRBD1 identical over 7 bases. The CDR3 is made up of 14 amino acids. The junction had 5 bases not matched to a gene; V was cut back by 7 bases and J by 2 bases. Looked up from germline, CDR1 is MNHEY and CDR2 is SVGAGI. The CDR3 DNA follows: TGTGCCAGCATGGACAGGAGCCGCAATCAGCCCCAGCATTTT. Translated, it gives CASMDRSRNQPQHF.

The V and J genes are TRBV19 and TRBJ2-1, with 8 bases identical to TRBD2. The V and J ends lost 1 base and 6 bases, in that order; junction bases with no gene match: 5. In germline, CDR1 is LNHDA, CDR2 SQIVND (reference sequence). CDR3 size: 15 residues. The CDR3: CASSIAGGPSNEQFF. The CDR3, as DNA: TGTGCCAGTAGTATAGCGGGAGGGCCCTCCAATGAGCAGTTCTTC.

CDR3 sequence: CASSPRRTEEQYF. CDR3 bases: TGTGCCAGCTCACCCCGCCGGACTGAGGAGCAGTACTTC. The chain links TRBV18 to TRBJ2-7; weak D call: TRBD2 (5 bases). The germline V gene has CDR1 KGHSH and CDR2 LQKENI. CDR3 length: 13 residues. V dropped 3 bases and J dropped 7 bases, with 13 bases sitting between them. The complete variable domain, with remaining parts taken from reference TRBV18 and TRBJ2-7, reads NAGVMQNPRHLVRRRGQEARLRCSPMKGHSHVYWYRQLPEEGLKFMVYLQKENIIDESGMPKERFSAEFPKEGPSILRIQQVVRGDSAAYFCASSPRRTEEQYFGPGTRLTVT.

This rearrangement joins TRBV7-2 to TRBJ2-1; possible D gene TRBD2, 6 bases. Germline V gene sequence: CDR1 SGHTA, CDR2 FQGNSA. The CDR3 loop spans 13 amino acids. Trimming pared 3 bases from V and 6 bases from J, leaving 9 bases between. The CDR3 DNA reads as TGTGCCAGCAGCTTCGGGACTGCCAATGAGCAGTTCTTC. Amino acids: CASSFGTANEQFF.

J is TRBJ1-5 and V is TRBV24-1; 8 bases are a match to TRBD1. CDR1 is KGHDR, CDR2 SFDVKD, per germline. The V segment lost 6 bases and the J segment 6 bases; nucleotides outside the gene matches: 3. The CDR3 totals 13 residues. The CDR3 DNA sequence: TGTGCCACCAGTCCAGGGGGCGGTCAGCCCCAGCATTTT. Translation: CATSPGGGQPQHF.